The present TCR beta chain was sequenced within a study of CXCR3-negative and CXCR3-positive naive CD8 T cells. 5' RACE that incorporated UMI labels was used to prepare the TRB cDNA libraries. TCRdb derives one entry per CDR3 protein from the 5' RACE reads, leaving out DNA. Seen in this sample are 4,500 to 7,000 distinct CDR3 sequences; the ten most common clones hold about 1.5%. In germline, CDR1 is SGHTA, CDR2 FQGNSA. This CDR3 has 15 residues. This clonotype ranks as medium-sized in terms of frequency. The TCR was taken from a human donor in good health. Some clones in this sample may be carry-over from other donors' samples. J is TRBJ2-1 and V is TRBV7-2; TCRdb gives TRBD1 as the D gene, but with no DNA this cannot be confirmed. The sequencing input was naive CXCR3- CD8+ T cells from blood. As to subset: CD45RO-CCR7+CD27+CD95- naive CD8+ T cells lacking CXCR3 (TNR3-). CDR3 region: CASSPDRGDGNEQFF. Using reference TRBV7-2 and TRBJ2-1 for the parts outside the CDR3, the full variable domain is GAGVSQSPSNKVTEKGKDVELRCDPISGHTALYWYRQSLGQGLEFLIYFQGNSAPDKSGLPSDRFSAERTGGSVSTLTIQRTQQEDSAVYLCASSPDRGDGNEQFFGPGTRLTVL.